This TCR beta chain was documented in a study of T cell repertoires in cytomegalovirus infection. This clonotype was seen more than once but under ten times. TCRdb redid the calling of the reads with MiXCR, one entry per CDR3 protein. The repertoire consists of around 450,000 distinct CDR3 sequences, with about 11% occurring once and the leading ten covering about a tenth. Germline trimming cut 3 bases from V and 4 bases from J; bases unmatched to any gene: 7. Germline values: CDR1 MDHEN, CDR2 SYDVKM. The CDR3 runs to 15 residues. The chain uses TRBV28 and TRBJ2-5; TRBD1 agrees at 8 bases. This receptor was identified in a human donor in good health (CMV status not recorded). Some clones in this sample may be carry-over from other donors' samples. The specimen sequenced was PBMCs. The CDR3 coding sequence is TGTGCCAGCAGTTTTTTCGGGACAGGACGAGAGACCCAGTACTTC. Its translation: CASSFFGTGRETQYF. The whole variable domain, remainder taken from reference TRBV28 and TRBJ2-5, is DVKVTQSSRYLVKRTGEKVFLECVQDMDHENMFWYRQDPGLGLRLIYFSYDVKMKEKGDIPEGYSVSREKKERFSLILESASTNQTSMYLCASSFFGTGRETQYFGPGTRLLVL.